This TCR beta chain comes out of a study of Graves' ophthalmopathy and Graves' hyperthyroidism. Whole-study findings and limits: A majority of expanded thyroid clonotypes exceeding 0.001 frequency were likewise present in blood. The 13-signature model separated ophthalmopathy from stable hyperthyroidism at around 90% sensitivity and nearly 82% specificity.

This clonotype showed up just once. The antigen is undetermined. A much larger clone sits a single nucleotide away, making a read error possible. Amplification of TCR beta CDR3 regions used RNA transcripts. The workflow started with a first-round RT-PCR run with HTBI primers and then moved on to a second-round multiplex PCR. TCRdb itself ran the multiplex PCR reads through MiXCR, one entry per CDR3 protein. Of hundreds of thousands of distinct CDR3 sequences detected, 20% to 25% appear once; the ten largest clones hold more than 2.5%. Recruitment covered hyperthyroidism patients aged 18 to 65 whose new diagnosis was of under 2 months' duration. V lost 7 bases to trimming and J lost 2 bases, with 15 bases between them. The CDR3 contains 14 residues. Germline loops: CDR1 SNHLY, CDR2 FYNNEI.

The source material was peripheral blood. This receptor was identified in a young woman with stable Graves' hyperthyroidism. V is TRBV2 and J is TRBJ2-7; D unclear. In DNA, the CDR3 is TGTGCCAGCAAACACGGGCTACATCCCTACGAGCAGTACTTC. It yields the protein CASKHGLHPYEQYF.